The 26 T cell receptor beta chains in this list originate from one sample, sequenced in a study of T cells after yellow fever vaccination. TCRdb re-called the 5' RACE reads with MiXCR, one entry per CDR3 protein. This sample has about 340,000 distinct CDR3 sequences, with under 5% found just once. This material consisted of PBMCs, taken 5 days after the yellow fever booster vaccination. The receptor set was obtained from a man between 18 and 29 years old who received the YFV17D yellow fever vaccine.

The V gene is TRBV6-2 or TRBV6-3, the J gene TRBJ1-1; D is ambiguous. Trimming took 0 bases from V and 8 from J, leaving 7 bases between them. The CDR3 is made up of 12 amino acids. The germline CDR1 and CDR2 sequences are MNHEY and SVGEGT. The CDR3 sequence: CASSYSPREAFF. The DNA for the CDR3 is TGTGCCAGCAGTTACTCACCGCGAGAAGCTTTCTTT.

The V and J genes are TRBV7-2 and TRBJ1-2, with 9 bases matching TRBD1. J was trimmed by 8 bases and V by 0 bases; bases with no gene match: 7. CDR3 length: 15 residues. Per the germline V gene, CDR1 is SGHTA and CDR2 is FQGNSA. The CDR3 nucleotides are TGTGCCAGCAGCTTAGCCCAGGGACAGGGAAAGGGCTACACCTTC. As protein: CASSLAQGQGKGYTF.

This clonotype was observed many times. The CDR3 coding sequence is TGTGCCAGCAGTTTACGCCAGGGAAGGATGGAGCAGTTCTTC. Encoded protein: CASSLRQGRMEQFF. This chain connects TRBV12-3 or TRBV12-4 to TRBJ2-1; a possible D gene is TRBD1 (5 bases). This CDR3 comprises 14 residues. Trimming pared 2 bases from V and 10 bases from J, leaving 15 bases between.

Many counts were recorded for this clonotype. CDR3 nucleotide sequence: TGTGCCAGCAGCTTATCCGGCGGGGGGCAGTACGAGCAGTACTTC. Amino acids: CASSLSGGGQYEQYF. The V call is TRBV7-6, the J call TRBJ2-7; 8 bases agree with TRBD2. V gave up 2 bases and J gave up 4 bases; unmatched junction bases: 7. Germline loops: CDR1 SGHVS, CDR2 FNYEAQ. CDR3 size: 15 residues.

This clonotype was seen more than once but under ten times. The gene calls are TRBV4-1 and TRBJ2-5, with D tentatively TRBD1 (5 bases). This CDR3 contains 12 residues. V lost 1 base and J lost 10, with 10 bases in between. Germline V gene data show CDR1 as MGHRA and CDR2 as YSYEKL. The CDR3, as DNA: TGCGCCAGCAGCCAAGGGCCGACAGACCAGTACTTC. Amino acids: CASSQGPTDQYF.

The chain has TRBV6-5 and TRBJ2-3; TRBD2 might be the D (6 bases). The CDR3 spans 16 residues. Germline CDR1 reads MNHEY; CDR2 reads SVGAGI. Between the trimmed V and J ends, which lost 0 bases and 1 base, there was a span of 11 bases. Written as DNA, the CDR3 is TGTGCCAGCAGTTACTCTCAGTGGGGGGGCACAGATACGCAGTATTTT. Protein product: CASSYSQWGGTDTQYF.

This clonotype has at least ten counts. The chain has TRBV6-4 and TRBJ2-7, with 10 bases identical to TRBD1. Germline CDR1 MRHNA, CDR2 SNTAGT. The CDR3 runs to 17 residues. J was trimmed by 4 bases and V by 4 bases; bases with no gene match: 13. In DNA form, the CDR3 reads TGTGCCAGCAGTGGTACCGGGACAGGGGTGGGGCCATACGAGCAGTACGTC. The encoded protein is CASSGTGTGVGPYEQYV.

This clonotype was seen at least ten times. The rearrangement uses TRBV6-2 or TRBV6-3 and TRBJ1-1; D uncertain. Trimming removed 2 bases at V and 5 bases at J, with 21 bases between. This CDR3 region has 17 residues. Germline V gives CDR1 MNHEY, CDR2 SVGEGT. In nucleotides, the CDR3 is TGTGCCAGCAGTTACCGTTCGAGGTCAAGTTTTGGGACTGAAGCTTTCTTT. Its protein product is CASSYRSRSSFGTEAFF.

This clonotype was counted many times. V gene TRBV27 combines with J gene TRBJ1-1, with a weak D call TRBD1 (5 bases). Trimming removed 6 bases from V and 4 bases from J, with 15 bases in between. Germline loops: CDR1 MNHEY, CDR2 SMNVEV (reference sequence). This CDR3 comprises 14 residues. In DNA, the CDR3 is TGTGCCAGCAGCTGGGGGGGGGAGGTCACTGAAGCTTTCTTT. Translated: CASSWGGEVTEAFF.

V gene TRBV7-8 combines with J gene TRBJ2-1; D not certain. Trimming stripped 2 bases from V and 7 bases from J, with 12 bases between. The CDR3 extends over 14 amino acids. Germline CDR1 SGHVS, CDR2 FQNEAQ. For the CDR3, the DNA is TGTGCCAGCAGCTTACGGTCACTCACAAATGAGCAGTTCTTC. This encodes CASSLRSLTNEQFF.

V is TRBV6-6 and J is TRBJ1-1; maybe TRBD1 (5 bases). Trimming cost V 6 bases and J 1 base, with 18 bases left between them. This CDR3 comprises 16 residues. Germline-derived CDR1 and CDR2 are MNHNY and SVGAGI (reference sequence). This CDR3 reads CASSHDLRARNTEAFF. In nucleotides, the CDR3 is TGTGCCAGCAGCCACGACCTCAGGGCTCGGAACACTGAAGCTTTCTTT.

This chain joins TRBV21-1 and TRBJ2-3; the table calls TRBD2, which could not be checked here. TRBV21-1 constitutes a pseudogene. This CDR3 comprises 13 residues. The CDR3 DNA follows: TGTGCCAGCAGCAAAAGGGGGAGGGATACGCAGTATTTT. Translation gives CASSKRGRDTQYF.

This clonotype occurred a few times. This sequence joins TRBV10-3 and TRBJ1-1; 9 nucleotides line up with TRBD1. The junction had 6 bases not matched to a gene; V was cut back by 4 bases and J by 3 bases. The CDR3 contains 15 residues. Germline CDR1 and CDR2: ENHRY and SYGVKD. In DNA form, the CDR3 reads TGTGCCATCAGTGTAGCGGACAGGGGCGACACTGAAGCTTTCTTT. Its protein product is CAISVADRGDTEAFF.

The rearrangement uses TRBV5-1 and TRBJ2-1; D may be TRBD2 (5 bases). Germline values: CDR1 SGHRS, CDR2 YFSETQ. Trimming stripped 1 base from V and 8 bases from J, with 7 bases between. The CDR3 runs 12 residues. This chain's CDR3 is CASSLPGDEQFF. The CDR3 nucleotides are TGCGCCAGCAGCTTGCCCGGGGATGAGCAGTTCTTC.

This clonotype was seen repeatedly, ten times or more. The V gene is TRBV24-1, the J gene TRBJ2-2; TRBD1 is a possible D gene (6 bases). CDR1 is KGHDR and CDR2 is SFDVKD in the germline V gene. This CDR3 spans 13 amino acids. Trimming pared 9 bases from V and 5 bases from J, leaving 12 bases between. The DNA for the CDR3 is TGTGCCACCCTGGGACACCAGACCGGGGAGCTGTTTTTT. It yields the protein CATLGHQTGELFF.

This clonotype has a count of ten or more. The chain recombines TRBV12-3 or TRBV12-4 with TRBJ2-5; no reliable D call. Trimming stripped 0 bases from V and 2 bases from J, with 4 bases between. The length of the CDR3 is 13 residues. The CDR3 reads CASSLAPQETQYF. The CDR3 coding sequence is TGTGCCAGCAGTTTAGCGCCGCAAGAGACCCAGTACTTC.

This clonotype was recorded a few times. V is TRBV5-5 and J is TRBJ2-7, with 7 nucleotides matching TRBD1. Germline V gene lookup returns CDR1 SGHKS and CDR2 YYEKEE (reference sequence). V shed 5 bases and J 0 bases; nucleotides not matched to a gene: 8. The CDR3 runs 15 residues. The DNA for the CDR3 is TGTGCCAGCAGTAAGCCGGGACAGAGCTCCTACGAGCAGTACGTC. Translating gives CASSKPGQSSYEQYV.

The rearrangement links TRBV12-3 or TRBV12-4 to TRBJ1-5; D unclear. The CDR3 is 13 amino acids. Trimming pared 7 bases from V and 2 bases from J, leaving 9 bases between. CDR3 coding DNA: TGTGCCAGCAAGGGTAGAGGCAATCAGCCCCAGCATTTT. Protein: CASKGRGNQPQHF.

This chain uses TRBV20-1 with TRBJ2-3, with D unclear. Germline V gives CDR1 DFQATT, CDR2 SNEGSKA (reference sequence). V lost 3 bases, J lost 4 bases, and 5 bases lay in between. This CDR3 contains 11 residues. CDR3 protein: CSARSSDTQYF. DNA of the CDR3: TGCAGTGCTAGGAGTTCAGATACGCAGTATTTT.

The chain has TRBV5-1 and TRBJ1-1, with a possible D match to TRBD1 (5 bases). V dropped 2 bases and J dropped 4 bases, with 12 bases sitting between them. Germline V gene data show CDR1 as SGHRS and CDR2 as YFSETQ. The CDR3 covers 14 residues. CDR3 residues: CASSLGRVSTEAFF. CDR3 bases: TGCGCCAGCAGCTTAGGCAGGGTGAGCACTGAAGCTTTCTTT.

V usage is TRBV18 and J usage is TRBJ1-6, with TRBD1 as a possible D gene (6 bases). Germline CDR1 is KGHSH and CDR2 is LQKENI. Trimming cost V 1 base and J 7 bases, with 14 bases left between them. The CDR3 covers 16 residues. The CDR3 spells CASSPLIAGQNSPLHF. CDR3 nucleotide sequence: TGTGCCAGCTCACCACTTATAGCAGGACAGAATTCACCCCTCCACTTT.

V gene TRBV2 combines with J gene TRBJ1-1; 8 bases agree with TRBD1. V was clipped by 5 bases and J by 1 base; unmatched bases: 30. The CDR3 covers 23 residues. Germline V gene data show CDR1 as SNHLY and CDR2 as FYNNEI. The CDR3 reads CASSRLRTGWILHPVHSNTEAFF. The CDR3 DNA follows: TGTGCCAGCAGTCGGTTAAGGACAGGGTGGATACTGCACCCTGTACACTCGAACACTGAAGCTTTCTTT.

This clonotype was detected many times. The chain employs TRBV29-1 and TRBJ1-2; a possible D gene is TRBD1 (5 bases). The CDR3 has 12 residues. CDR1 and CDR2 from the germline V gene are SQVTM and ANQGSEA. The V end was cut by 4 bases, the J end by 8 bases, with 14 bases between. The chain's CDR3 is CSVARGGDGYTF. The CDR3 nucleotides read TGCAGCGTTGCCCGTGGGGGGGACGGCTACACCTTC.

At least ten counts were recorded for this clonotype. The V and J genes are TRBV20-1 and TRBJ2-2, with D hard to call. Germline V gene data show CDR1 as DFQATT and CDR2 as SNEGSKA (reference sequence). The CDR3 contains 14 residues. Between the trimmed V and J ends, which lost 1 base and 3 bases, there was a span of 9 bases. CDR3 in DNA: TGCAGTGCTAGAGGTTGGGTTCACACCGGGGAGCTGTTTTTT. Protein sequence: CSARGWVHTGELFF.

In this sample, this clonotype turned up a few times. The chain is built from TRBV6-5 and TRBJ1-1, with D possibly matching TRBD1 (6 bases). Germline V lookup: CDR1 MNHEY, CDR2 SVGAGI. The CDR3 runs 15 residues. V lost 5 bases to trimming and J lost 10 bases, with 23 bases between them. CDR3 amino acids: CASSPSNIRGRIAFF. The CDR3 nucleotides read TGTGCCAGCAGTCCATCCAACATCAGGGGCAGGATAGCTTTCTTT.

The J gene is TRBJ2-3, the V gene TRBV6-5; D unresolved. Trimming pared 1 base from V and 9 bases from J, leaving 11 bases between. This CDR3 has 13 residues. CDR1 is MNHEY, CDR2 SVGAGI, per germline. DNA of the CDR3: TGTGCCAGCAGTTACTTTGTCCAAGGGACGCAGTATTTT. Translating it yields CASSYFVQGTQYF.